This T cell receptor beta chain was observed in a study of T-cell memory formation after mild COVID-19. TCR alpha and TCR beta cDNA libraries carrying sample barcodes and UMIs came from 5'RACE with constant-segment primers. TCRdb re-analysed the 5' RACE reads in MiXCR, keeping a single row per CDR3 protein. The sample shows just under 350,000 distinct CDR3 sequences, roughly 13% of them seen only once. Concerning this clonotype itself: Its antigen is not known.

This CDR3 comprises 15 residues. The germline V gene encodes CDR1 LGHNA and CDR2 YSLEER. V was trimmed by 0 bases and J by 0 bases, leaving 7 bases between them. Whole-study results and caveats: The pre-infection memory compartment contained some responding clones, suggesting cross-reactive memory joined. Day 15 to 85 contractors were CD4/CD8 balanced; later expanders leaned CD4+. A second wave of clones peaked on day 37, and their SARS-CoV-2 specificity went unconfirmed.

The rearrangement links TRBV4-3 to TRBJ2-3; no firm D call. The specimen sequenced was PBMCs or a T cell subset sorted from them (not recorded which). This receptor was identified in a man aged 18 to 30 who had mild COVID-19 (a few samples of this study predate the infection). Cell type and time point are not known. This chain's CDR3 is CASSQDPYSTDTQYF. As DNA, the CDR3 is TGCGCCAGCAGCCAAGATCCGTATAGCACAGATACGCAGTATTTT.